The rows below give T cell receptor beta chains drawn from one sample of a study of blood T cell repertoires in COVID-19. Sequencing was performed with immunoSEQ multiplex PCR; in TCRdb, only in-frame clones are kept and a portion is missing. Among around 140,000 clones listed, 75% to 90% were seen once. The sequenced sample consisted of peripheral blood. These receptors originate from a man aged 65 to 79 who had recovered from COVID-19. CDR3s include the opening cysteine and the closing phenylalanine or tryptophan. D genes are given only for firm matches. Size values are once, few and many counts, or a class for expanded clones, and some rows have none.

v_gene	abundance	j_gene	d_gene	CDR3nt	CDR3aa
TRBV3-1/TRBV3-2	once	TRBJ2-3	TRBD2	TGTGCCAGCAGTCCTAGCGGGACAGATACGCAGTATTTT	CASSPSGTDTQYF
TRBV18	-	TRBJ2-2	-	TGTGCCAGCTCACCAACCGGCGGCACCGGGGAGCTGTTTTTT	CASSPTGGTGELFF
TRBV6-5	-	TRBJ1-5	-	TGTGCCCACGGCGGGGAAGGTAGCAATCAGCCCCAGCATTTT	CAHGGEGSNQPQHF
TRBV19	-	TRBJ2-3	TRBD2	TGTGCCAGTAGTGTCTCCCTAGCGGGAGGGCAAAATACGCAGTATTTT	CASSVSLAGGQNTQYF
TRBV19	few	TRBJ2-5	TRBD1	TGTGCCAGTAGTCCGACAGGGAGCAATATCGAGACCCAGTACTTC	CASSPTGSNIETQYF
TRBV18	-	TRBJ2-7	-	TGTGCCAGCTCAGACGAACAGGGTAGCTCCTACGAGCAGTACTTC	CASSDEQGSSYEQYF
TRBV6-5	-	TRBJ1-5	TRBD1	TGTGCCAGCAGTTCTCGACAGGGTGATCAGCCCCAGCATTTT	CASSSRQGDQPQHF
TRBV18	-	TRBJ2-7	TRBD2	TGTGCCAGCTCGCGCGCGGGAGGGACCTCCTACGAGCAGTACTTC	CASSRAGGTSYEQYF
TRBV3-1/TRBV3-2	-	TRBJ2-6	-	TGTGCCAGCAGCCAATCCATCGGGGCCAACGTCCTGACTTTC	CASSQSIGANVLTF
TRBV5-1	-	TRBJ2-1	-	TGCGCCAGCCTCGGAGGGGCTAGCTCCTGGGGGGAGCAGTTCTTC	CASLGGASSWGEQFF
TRBV18	once	TRBJ2-5	TRBD2	TGTGCCAGCTCACCGTTAGCGGGAGGGCCGGGTGAGACCCAGTACTTC	CASSPLAGGPGETQYF
TRBV6-1	few	TRBJ2-7	TRBD1	TGTGCCAGCAGTGAATTCAGGGGGAGTCTGGGGTACGAGCAGTACTTC	CASSEFRGSLGYEQYF
TRBV6-1	once	TRBJ2-7	-	TGTGCCAGCAGTGACGGCGGGTTGGGATACGAGCAGTACTTC	CASSDGGLGYEQYF